This section outlines one T cell receptor beta chain sequence together with its context. Its matching antigen is unknown. The repertoire was sequenced with immunoSEQ multiplex PCR; TCRdb's copy has only in-frame clones and lacks some. This table holds about 580,000 clones, roughly 98% found once. CD45RO-negative, CCR7-selected cells formed the naive CD8 fraction, which excluded terminally differentiated effector memory CD45RA+ cells. These data are taken from a study of shared clonotypes between healthy human individuals. Overall study context: A couple of women and a few men aged 18 to 49 made up the donors. Study-wide results and limits: Only a few donors were included, so the genetic and exposure-history diversity represented was limited. Clonotypes that were shared across a few donors made up around 5% of naive CD4 clonotypes.

Trimming removed 0 bases from V and 0 bases from J, with 6 bases in between. This CDR3 region has 15 residues. In germline, CDR1 is SGHVS, CDR2 FNYEAQ. The sample comprised naive CD8+ T cells sorted from blood. This receptor was taken from a man younger than 40 in good health. The gene calls are TRBV7-6 and TRBJ2-1; no clear D. The CDR3 DNA reads as TGTGCCAGCAGCTTAGCGGGTAGCTCCTACAATGAGCAGTTCTTC. As protein: CASSLAGSSYNEQFF. Full variable domain (missing parts from reference TRBV7-6 and TRBJ2-1): GAGVSQSPRYKVTKRGQDVALRCDPISGHVSLYWYRQALGQGPEFLTYFNYEAQQDKSGLPNDRFSAERPEGSISTLTIQRTEQRDSAMYRCASSLAGSSYNEQFFGPGTRLTVL.